The 22 T cell receptor beta chains below come from one sample, sequenced in a study of blood T cell repertoires in COVID-19 (dated by TCRdb to the early 2020s). Library construction relied on the immunoSEQ multiplex PCR assay. In TCRdb, the immuneACCESS table is reduced to in-frame sequences with V and J assigned. These tables do not hold every clone; where another copy was compared, an unresolved V gene accounts for under half, and the others remain unexplained. The sample table records about 370,000 clones; 89% of these occur just once. Together, the top ten hold 3% of the sample. Sequenced sample: peripheral blood. The receptor set was obtained from a woman in her 30s with COVID-19, enrolled during active disease.

The chain joins TRBV6-5 to TRBJ1-4, with D possibly being TRBD1 (5 bases). CDR3 length: 15 amino acids. Germline V gene lookup returns CDR1 MNHEY and CDR2 SVGAGI. V lost 0 bases and J 8 bases, leaving 13 bases between the germline ends. The CDR3: CASSYSVGQGEKLFF. CDR3 DNA sequence: TGTGCCAGCAGTTACTCGGTAGGACAAGGAGAAAAACTGTTTTTT.

As for this clone: Other DNA sequences in this specimen translate into the identical CDR3. The chain joins TRBV6-5 to TRBJ2-5, with D possibly TRBD2 on 7 matching bases. This CDR3 has 13 residues. Germline CDR1 is MNHEY and CDR2 is SVGAGI. Trimming pared 2 bases from V and 5 bases from J, leaving 9 bases between. The CDR3 nucleotides are TGTGCCAGCAGTTACAGGGGGGGGGAGACCCAGTACTTC. This gives the protein CASSYRGGETQYF.

The rearrangement links TRBV11-2 to TRBJ2-5; D gene uncertain. V dropped 3 bases and J dropped 5 bases, with 10 bases sitting between them. The CDR3 sequence is 13 residues long. The germline CDR1 and CDR2 sequences are SGHAT and FQNNGV. The DNA of the CDR3 is TGTGCCAGCAGCTTCAGCACCAGGGAGACCCAGTACTTC. As protein: CASSFSTRETQYF.

This clone was seen only once. The chain recombines TRBV6-2 or TRBV6-3 with TRBJ1-4; 7 bases are shared with TRBD1. This CDR3 has 15 residues. The germline gives CDR1 MNHEY, CDR2 SVGEGT. The junction had 10 bases not matched to a gene; V was cut back by 8 bases and J by 4 bases. CDR3 sequence (DNA): TGTGCCAGCGGCCCTTTTAGGACAGGTAATGAAAAACTGTTTTTT. The encoded protein is CASGPFRTGNEKLFF.

J is TRBJ2-3 and V is TRBV24-1; 8 bases map to TRBD1. The CDR3 has 16 residues. Germline CDR1 reads KGHDR; CDR2 reads SFDVKD. Trimming removed 0 bases from V and 3 bases from J; junction bases left unmatched: 4. The CDR3 protein is CATSDLQGAITDTQYF. The CDR3 coding sequence is TGTGCCACCAGTGATTTGCAGGGGGCAATAACAGATACGCAGTATTTT.

The V and J genes are TRBV9 and TRBJ2-1; D may be TRBD2 (6 bases). CDR3 length: 16 residues. Trimming cost V 4 bases and J 4 bases, with 18 bases left between them. CDR1 is SGDLS and CDR2 is YYNGEE in the germline V gene. The CDR3 region is CASSPRGVGPYNEQFF. The CDR3 bases are TGTGCCAGCAGCCCCCGCGGGGTCGGACCGTACAATGAGCAGTTCTTC. The whole variable domain, remainder taken from reference TRBV9 and TRBJ2-1, is DSGVTQTPKHLITATGQRVTLRCSPRSGDLSVYWYQQSLDQGLQFLIQYYNGEERAKGNILERFSAQQFPDLHSELNLSSLELGDSALYFCASSPRGVGPYNEQFFGPGTRLTVL.

This sequence joins TRBV11-2 and TRBJ1-1; 7 nucleotides line up with TRBD1. The V and J ends lost 6 bases and 1 base, in that order; junction bases with no gene match: 8. The germline gives CDR1 SGHAT, CDR2 FQNNGV. There are 15 residues in the CDR3. The CDR3 protein is CASRPTTGRNTEAFF. The CDR3 DNA is TGTGCCAGCAGGCCCACGACAGGGAGGAACACTGAAGCTTTCTTT.

V and J are TRBV7-8 and TRBJ2-3, with D hard to call. V shed 1 base and J shed 0 bases, with 11 bases lying between them. The CDR3 totals 16 residues. CDR1 SGHVS and CDR2 FQNEAQ come from the germline V gene. CDR3 in amino acids: CASSLVASASTDTQYF. CDR3 coding DNA: TGTGCCAGCAGCTTAGTAGCCAGTGCTAGCACAGATACGCAGTATTTT. The whole variable domain, remainder taken from reference TRBV7-8 and TRBJ2-3, is GAGVSQSPRYKVAKRGQDVALRCDPISGHVSLFWYQQALGQGPEFLTYFQNEAQLDKSGLPSDRFFAERPEGSVSTLKIQRTQQEDSAVYLCASSLVASASTDTQYFGPGTRLTVL.

The V gene is TRBV19, the J gene TRBJ1-1, with 12 bases fitting TRBD1. CDR1 is LNHDA and CDR2 is SQIVND in the germline V gene (reference sequence). Trimming took 5 bases from V and 0 from J; bases not matched to a gene: 7. This CDR3 is built from 17 residues. DNA of the CDR3: TGTGCCAGTAGTCTCCGGGACAGGGGGCGGTTGAACACTGAAGCTTTCTTT. Translating it yields CASSLRDRGRLNTEAFF.

J is TRBJ2-7 and V is TRBV10-3, with a possible D match to TRBD1 (7 bases). Trimming stripped 3 bases from V and 5 bases from J, with 14 bases between. Germline V gene lookup returns CDR1 ENHRY and CDR2 SYGVKD. The CDR3 spans 14 residues. CDR3 loop: CAISDAGTAHEQYF. CDR3 in DNA: TGTGCCATCAGTGATGCGGGGACAGCCCACGAGCAGTACTTC.

The chain carries TRBV10-3 and TRBJ2-3; D uncertain. The CDR3 consists of 17 residues. Germline CDR1 is ENHRY and CDR2 is SYGVKD. With 0 bases removed from V and 1 base from J, the gap between germline ends came to 14 bases. The DNA for the CDR3 is TGTGCCATCAGTGAGTCTGCTTCCGGGTTTGGCACAGATACGCAGTATTTT. This gives the protein CAISESASGFGTDTQYF.

This chain joins TRBV6-5 and TRBJ1-3; D is unclear. V lost 6 bases and J 0 bases, leaving 12 bases between the germline ends. Germline values: CDR1 MNHEY, CDR2 SVGAGI. The CDR3 has 15 residues. Here the CDR3 DNA reads TGTGCCAGCAGGAATCAGGCTCACTCTGGAAACACCATATATTTT. It specifies CASRNQAHSGNTIYF.

V gene TRBV4-2 combines with J gene TRBJ1-1; 7 nucleotides line up with TRBD1. V was pared by 2 bases and J by 6 bases, with 6 bases of the junction left unmatched. The CDR3 runs to 14 residues. CDR1 is LGHNA and CDR2 is YNFKEQ in the germline V gene. The CDR3 protein is CASSQPGQKAEAFF. As DNA, the CDR3 is TGTGCCAGCAGCCAACCGGGACAGAAGGCTGAAGCTTTCTTT.

V is TRBV28 and J is TRBJ1-5, with 7 bases matching TRBD1. Unmatched junction bases numbered 14, after V lost 5 bases and J lost 4 bases. This CDR3 comprises 17 residues. Germline values: CDR1 MDHEN, CDR2 SYDVKM. This CDR3 is CASSPIDRRGINQPQHF. The DNA of the CDR3 is TGTGCCAGCAGTCCAATAGACCGCAGGGGGATTAATCAGCCCCAGCATTTT.

The rearrangement joins TRBV10-3 to TRBJ1-1, with 9 bases matching TRBD1. The V segment lost 6 bases and the J segment 1 base; nucleotides outside the gene matches: 9. The CDR3 has 16 amino acids. Germline V gene data show CDR1 as ENHRY and CDR2 as SYGVKD. In DNA, the CDR3 is TGTGCCATCAGGACGGACAGGGGAAATACGAACACTGAAGCTTTCTTT. Its protein product is CAIRTDRGNTNTEAFF.

V gene TRBV11-3 combines with J gene TRBJ1-1; D ambiguous. CDR1 and CDR2 from the germline V gene are SGHNT and YENEEA. Trimming took off 5 bases at V and 3 bases at J, with 10 bases between the two ends. CDR3 length equals 13 residues. CDR3 sequence (DNA): TGTGCCAGCAGCCCCGGTCGCGACACTGAAGCTTTCTTT. Its translation: CASSPGRDTEAFF.

This chain joins TRBV5-1 and TRBJ2-2, with D possibly TRBD2 on 6 matching bases. Germline CDR1 and CDR2: SGHRS and YFSETQ. The CDR3 extends over 13 amino acids. V shed 4 bases and J shed 7 bases, with 11 bases lying between them. DNA of the CDR3: TGCGCCAGCAGCCCGGGAGTCCGCGGGGAGCTGTTTTTT. As protein: CASSPGVRGELFF.

The J gene is TRBJ2-1, the V gene TRBV28; D is uncertain. Germline loops: CDR1 MDHEN, CDR2 SYDVKM. Trimming cost V 3 bases and J 10 bases, with 7 bases left between them. The CDR3 spans 11 residues. DNA of the CDR3: TGTGCCAGCAGTTTGTTTGAGGAGCAGTTCTTC. It translates to CASSLFEEQFF.

The genes are TRBV6-2 or TRBV6-3 and TRBJ1-2, with 8 bases aligning to TRBD1. From germline, CDR1 is MNHEY and CDR2 SVGEGT. Trimming took 6 bases from V and 5 from J; bases not matched to a gene: 11. CDR3 length: 15 amino acids. CDR3 sequence (DNA): TGTGCCAGCAGACCTAGCCGGGACAGGATATATGGCTACACCTTC. This translates into CASRPSRDRIYGYTF.

This clone occurred a few times. The gene calls are TRBV5-5 and TRBJ1-1; TRBD1 agrees at 7 bases. V lost 4 bases, J lost 4 bases, and 13 bases stayed unmatched. This CDR3 is built from 16 residues. CDR1 SGHKS and CDR2 YYEKEE come from the germline V gene (reference sequence). This chain's CDR3 is CASSPKNRGDSTEAFF. In DNA form, the CDR3 reads TGTGCCAGCAGCCCAAAAAACAGGGGTGACTCCACTGAAGCTTTCTTT.

CDR3 sequence reads: CASSPDRVPHF. Here the CDR3 DNA reads TGTGCCAGCAGCCCGGACAGGGTCCCCCACTTT. V gene TRBV12-3 or TRBV12-4 combines with J gene TRBJ1-6; 8 bases are a match to TRBD1. The CDR3 is made up of 11 amino acids. J lost 18 bases, V lost 6 bases, and 7 bases had no gene match.

The V gene is TRBV4-1, the J gene TRBJ2-5, with TRBD2 matching over 15 bases. Germline V gene sequence: CDR1 MGHRA, CDR2 YSYEKL. The CDR3 length is 18 residues. V dropped 4 bases and J dropped 2; count of bases not matched to a gene: 8. CDR3 protein: CASSLGLAGGRGQETQYF. The CDR3 coding sequence is TGCGCCAGCAGCCTCGGACTAGCGGGGGGGCGGGGTCAAGAGACCCAGTACTTC.